This paragraph reports one T cell receptor (beta chain). Its specificity is not known. TCRdb's copy holds only in-frame clones and misses some; the assay was immunoSEQ multiplex PCR. The repertoire consists of 72,000 or so clones, with roughly nine tenths occurring once and the leading ten covering less than 3%. Time point noted: after neoadjuvant nivolumab, at surgical resection. No culture or expansion preceded analysis of these blood cells. The data are from a study of neoadjuvant anti-PD-1 for oral cavity cancer. Study information: Non-progressing patients received a fourth nivolumab dose near day 43, then surgery on days 50-56.

General study findings and limits: TCR analyses covered only a few patients per response group.

The germline gives CDR1 MNHNS, CDR2 SASEGT. This CDR3 has 13 amino acids. V lost 8 bases and J 5 bases, leaving 15 bases between the germline ends. J is TRBJ1-2 and V is TRBV6-1; D is unresolved. This clonotype originated in a person aged 35 to 85 with oral cavity squamous cell carcinoma. Specimen: PBMCs, collected after nivolumab (anti-PD-1) treatment. The CDR3 loop reads CASEVSQAYGYTF. CDR3 coding DNA: TGTGCCAGCGAGGTTTCTCAGGCTTATGGCTACACCTTC.